The 22 T cell receptor beta chains below come from one sample, sequenced in a study of glioma-infiltrating T cells. TCR alpha and beta CDR3 regions were amplified from RNA using iRepertoire nested multiplex PCR. Each CDR3 protein is one row after TCRdb ran MiXCR on the multiplex PCR reads. Found here are approximately 110,000 distinct CDR3 sequences, roughly 25% of them singletons; the top ten hold approximately 14%. The specimen was glioma tissue, nonneoplastic brain tissue, or PBMCs (not recorded which). Receptors originate from a human donor with low-grade glioma or glioblastoma, undergoing nonglioma brain surgery, or in good health (not recorded which).

CDR3 protein: CARSPGTAITDTQYF. For the CDR3, the DNA is TGTGCCAGAAGTCCCGGGACAGCTATCACAGATACGCAGTATTTT. This chain connects TRBV6-2 or TRBV6-3 to TRBJ2-3, with 7 bases matching TRBD1. V gave up 9 bases and J gave up 2 bases; unmatched junction bases: 11. The CDR3 has 15 amino acids. Per germline, CDR1 MNHEY and CDR2 SVGEGT.

This clonotype showed up many times. The J gene is TRBJ2-5, the V gene TRBV19; a weak D match, TRBD2 (6 bases). Trimming left V 8 bases short and J 0 bases short, with 10 bases between. Looked up from germline, CDR1 is LNHDA and CDR2 is SQIVND (reference sequence). The CDR3 loop spans 13 amino acids. CDR3 amino acids: CASDGGYQETQYF. The CDR3 bases are TGTGCCAGTGACGGAGGGTACCAAGAGACCCAGTACTTC.

This clonotype was counted at least ten times. The chain is built from TRBV4-2 and TRBJ2-1; the match to TRBD2 covers 8 bases. CDR3 length: 18 amino acids. Trimming cost V 0 bases and J 6 bases; bases outside gene matches: 13. The germline gives CDR1 LGHNA, CDR2 YNFKEQ. The CDR3 DNA is TGTGCCAGCAGCCAAGATTTCGGGAGGGATACTACAGTCAATGAGCAGTTCTTC. Protein product: CASSQDFGRDTTVNEQFF.

As to this clonotype: One junction end does not reproduce the germline sequence, and a read error may be involved. The rearrangement uses TRBV4-3 and TRBJ2-5, with 13 nucleotides matching TRBD2. The CDR3 extends over 16 amino acids. The germline CDR1 and CDR2 sequences are LGHNA and YSLEER. CDR3 DNA sequence: TGCGCCAGCAGCCAGACCGGGACTAGCGGGGAAGAGGCCCAGTACTTC. This translates into CASSQTGTSGEEAQYF.

Ten or more counts support this clonotype. This chain uses TRBV3-1 with TRBJ2-3, with 7 bases identical to TRBD1. V was clipped by 4 bases and J by 2 bases; unmatched bases: 3. The CDR3 runs to 14 residues. Germline CDR1 LGHDT, CDR2 YNNKEL (reference sequence). DNA for the CDR3: TGTGCCAGCAGCCTAACAGGGGCCACAGATACGCAGTATTTT. Encoded protein: CASSLTGATDTQYF.

This clonotype was counted at least ten times. The CDR3 DNA is TGTGCCAGTAGCACAGGGGGCAAGGTTGAGCAGTTCTTC. As protein: CASSTGGKVEQFF. This chain joins TRBV19 and TRBJ2-1; 9 positions agree with TRBD1. Germline lookup yields CDR1 LNHDA and CDR2 SQIVND (reference sequence). This CDR3 contains 13 residues. With V trimmed by 6 bases and J by 9 bases, 6 bases remained unmatched.

The V call is TRBV28, the J call TRBJ2-1; D assignment may be TRBD1 or TRBD2 (5 bases each). Trimming removed 5 bases from V and 7 bases from J, with 12 bases in between. The CDR3 consists of 13 residues. The V gene's germline CDR1 is MDHEN and CDR2 SYDVKM. CDR3 DNA sequence: TGTGCCAGCAGTCGGAACGGGGCAAATGAGCAGTTCTTC. Translated: CASSRNGANEQFF.

V is TRBV12-5 and J is TRBJ2-3; TRBD1 matches 7 bases. Germline loops: CDR1 LGHNT, CDR2 FRNRAP. After removal of 1 base from V and 4 bases from J, the junction contained 8 bases not matched to a gene. The CDR3 runs to 16 residues. The CDR3 region has the DNA TGTGCTAGTGGTTTGGGCCTCACAGGGGTGGCAGATACGCAGTATTTT. It specifies CASGLGLTGVADTQYF.

This clonotype was detected only a few times. The V gene is TRBV5-1, the J gene TRBJ2-6; the D gene is possibly TRBD1 (5 bases). The V gene lost 2 bases and the J gene lost 1 base, with 10 bases spanning the gap. The CDR3 spans 16 residues. The germline CDR1 and CDR2 sequences are SGHRS and YFSETQ. The DNA of the CDR3 is TGCGCCAGCAGCTTAGGACCAGGGTCTGGGGCCAACGTCCTGACTTTC. Its protein product is CASSLGPGSGANVLTF.

Many counts were recorded for this clonotype. The chain uses TRBV2 and TRBJ2-2, with D perhaps matching TRBD1 (6 bases). Germline V gene data show CDR1 as SNHLY and CDR2 as FYNNEI. V dropped 6 bases and J dropped 1 base, with 9 bases sitting between them. This CDR3 region has 14 residues. The CDR3, as DNA: TGTGCCAGCAGAATGGGACAGAACACCGGGGAGCTGTTTTTT. Protein: CASRMGQNTGELFF.

This clonotype was seen repeatedly, ten times or more. J is TRBJ2-1 and V is TRBV6-1; D not certain. The CDR3 consists of 13 residues. Germline CDR1 is MNHNS and CDR2 is SASEGT. Trimming removed 5 bases from V and 10 bases from J, with 15 bases in between. CDR3 sequence (DNA): TGTGCCAGCAGTCCGCCGGCGCCTGGCGAGCAGTTCTTC. Translated: CASSPPAPGEQFF.

This clonotype was observed a few times. One end of the junction fails to match germline, which may point to a read error. The rearrangement links TRBV4-2 to TRBJ2-3; D gene uncertain. In germline, CDR1 is LGHNA, CDR2 YNFKEQ. CDR3 length: 18 residues. This CDR3 reads CASNQIPPGLTSTDTQYF. Written as DNA, the CDR3 is TGTGCCAGCAACCAAATTCCCCCGGGCCTAACTAGCACAGATACGCAGTATTTT.

This clonotype was counted ten times or more. This rearrangement joins TRBV6-1 to TRBJ2-5; the D is unclear. Trimming pared 10 bases from V and 2 bases from J, leaving 17 bases between. Looked up from germline, CDR1 is MNHNS and CDR2 is SASEGT. The CDR3 is made up of 14 amino acids. CDR3 nucleotide sequence: TGTGCCACCATCGAAAGGGTGGGTCAAGAGACCCAGTACTTC. Translation gives CATIERVGQETQYF.

The sample holds many counts of this clonotype. V usage is TRBV18 and J usage is TRBJ2-5, with a weak D call TRBD1 (5 bases). Germline CDR1 KGHSH, CDR2 LQKENI. The germline V and J ends were trimmed by 2 bases and 4 bases, with 11 bases remaining between them. The CDR3 loop spans 14 amino acids. CDR3 nucleotides: TGTGCCAGCTCACCAATGACAGTCTCAGAGACCCAGTACTTC. Amino acid sequence: CASSPMTVSETQYF.

This clonotype occurred a few times. This chain connects TRBV7-2 to TRBJ2-3; a possible D gene is TRBD2 (6 bases). Germline loops: CDR1 SGHTA, CDR2 FQGNSA. The CDR3 loop spans 14 amino acids. Trimming stripped 8 bases from V and 9 bases from J, with 21 bases between. This chain's CDR3 is CASGPPGGRTTQYF. The CDR3 DNA is TGTGCCAGCGGCCCCCCCGGGGGTAGAACGACGCAGTATTTT.

As regards this clonotype: The junction does not match germline at one end; this may be a read error. The chain links TRBV6-1 to TRBJ1-5; D ambiguous. The CDR3 sequence is 13 residues long. Germline V gene lookup returns CDR1 MNHNS and CDR2 SASEGT. CDR3 protein: CASSVWTGQPQHF. The CDR3 nucleotides read TGTGCCAGCAGTGTTTGGACTGGTCAGCCACAGCATTTT.

Remarks on this clonotype: Being one base from a much bigger clone, this may be a read error. The J gene is TRBJ2-7, the V gene TRBV4-3; either TRBD1 or TRBD2 may fit D (5 bases each). Germline-derived CDR1 and CDR2 are LGHNA and YSLEER. This CDR3 spans 16 amino acids. The CDR3 DNA is TGCGCCAGCTGCCAAGGCAGGTCAGGGAGCTCCTACGAGCAGTACTTC. Translated, it gives CASCQGRSGSSYEQYF.

Comment on this clonotype: A single base separates this from a much larger clone, so it may be a read error. The chain carries TRBV11-2 and TRBJ2-5; D is ambiguous. In germline, CDR1 is SGHAT, CDR2 FQNNGV. The CDR3 is made up of 12 amino acids. CDR3 nucleotide sequence: TGTGCCAGCAGCTTAGGCTTGGAGACCAAGTACTTC. Protein product: CASSLGLETKYF.

The chain employs TRBV2 and TRBJ1-1; D is possibly TRBD1 (5 bases). The CDR3 extends over 17 amino acids. The germline CDR1 and CDR2 sequences are SNHLY and FYNNEI. Trimming took off 5 bases at V and 7 bases at J, with 26 bases between the two ends. In nucleotides, the CDR3 is TGTGCCAGCAGTACCTTACCGGGGGTTCGGGGACGAGGTGAAGCTTTCTTT. Residues: CASSTLPGVRGRGEAFF.

In this sample, this clonotype turned up once. A single base separates this from a much larger clone, so it may be a read error. The chain combines TRBV29-1 with TRBJ2-7; TRBD1 agrees at 9 bases. From germline, CDR1 is SQVTM and CDR2 ANQGSEA. Losses at the gene ends were 1 base for V and 3 bases for J; bases not matched to a gene: 10. The CDR3 length is 16 residues. CDR3 in DNA: TGCAGCGTTGAAGGTCGGGAGGACAGGGGAGTCTACGAGCAGTACTTC. The encoded protein is CSVEGREDRGVYEQYF.

This sequence joins TRBV5-1 and TRBJ2-3; D not certain. This CDR3 region has 13 residues. Germline lookup yields CDR1 SGHRS and CDR2 YFSETQ. V was pared by 1 base and J by 4 bases, with 7 bases between. The CDR3 here is CASSLITADTQYF. CDR3 in DNA: TGCGCCAGCAGCTTGATCACAGCAGATACGCAGTATTTT.

In its sample, this clonotype was seen many times. V usage is TRBV7-8 and J usage is TRBJ2-7, with no clear D. The CDR3 runs to 15 residues. CDR1 and CDR2 from the germline V gene are SGHVS and FQNEAQ. The V and J ends lost 1 base and 0 bases respectively, with 10 bases between them. The CDR3 reads CASSLEWTHSYEQYF. In DNA form, the CDR3 reads TGTGCCAGCAGCTTAGAATGGACCCACTCCTACGAGCAGTACTTC.